This T cell receptor (beta chain) was captured by sequencing in a study of somatic mutations in cytotoxic T cells in rheumatoid arthritis. Study information: Flow cytometric sorting isolated some V beta antibody-stained T-cell populations at nearly 100% purity, and among them were V beta1+ cells that underwent TCRB sequencing.

Regarding this clone: As yet, its antigen is unknown.

Overall study results and limits: Only rheumatoid arthritis patients, not healthy controls, showed CD8+ clonality increasing with age.

The CDR3 has 10 residues. Clones were sequenced by immunoSEQ multiplex PCR, and TCRdb holds only the in-frame ones, with some missing. This sample has 25,000 to 30,000 clones, with 82% found just once. Magnetic beads with positive selection isolated CD4+ and CD8+ fractions, whose purity was verified by flow cytometry. The rearrangement uses TRBV21-1 and TRBJ1-2. TRBV21-1 is a pseudogene locus. Sequenced material: CD8+ T cells sorted from blood. The clonotype comes from a man aged 50 to 59 in good health. The CDR3 spells CASREYGYTF. The CDR3 nucleotides are TGTGCCAGCAGGGAGTATGGCTACACCTTC.